The 6 T cell receptor beta chains below come from one sample, sequenced in a study of technical replicates of blood from several donors. TCRdb's copy holds only in-frame clones and misses some; the assay was immunoSEQ multiplex PCR. The sample consists of roughly 15,000 clones, approximately 84% of them appearing once. The sequenced material came from PBMCs. Source of these receptors: a human donor in good health.

The V gene is TRBV4-2, the J gene TRBJ2-3; 8 bases align to TRBD2. CDR3 length: 16 amino acids. The trim removed 4 bases at V and 2 bases at J, leaving 8 bases unmatched. Germline CDR1 LGHNA, CDR2 YNFKEQ. CDR3 nucleotide sequence: TGTGCCAGCAGCCCCGTTAGCGGGATGATCACAGATACGCAGTATTTT. This encodes CASSPVSGMITDTQYF.

The chain couples TRBV2 to TRBJ2-7, with D possibly matching TRBD1 (6 bases). Germline values: CDR1 SNHLY, CDR2 FYNNEI. There are 14 residues in the CDR3. The V and J ends lost 3 bases and 9 bases respectively, with 18 bases between them. CDR3 sequence: CASSDTGTGTRQYF. The CDR3 region has the DNA TGTGCCAGCAGTGACACAGGGACGGGAACTAGGCAGTACTTC.

This clone has only a few counts. V usage is TRBV6-1 and J usage is TRBJ1-1, with D unclear. Germline lookup yields CDR1 MNHNS and CDR2 SASEGT. The CDR3 is 18 residues long. V shed 2 bases and J shed 3 bases, with 22 bases lying between them. The DNA of the CDR3 is TGTGCCAGCAGTGAATCCCCTCCCAGTTTACAGCGGTACACTGAAGCTTTCTTT. It yields the protein CASSESPPSLQRYTEAFF.

CDR3 sequence reads: CASSRTGEERETQYF. For the CDR3, the DNA is TGTGCCAGCTCAAGGACAGGGGAAGAGCGAGAGACCCAGTACTTC. The chain employs TRBV18 and TRBJ2-5, with 9 bases matching TRBD1. Trimming cost V 5 bases and J 4 bases; bases outside gene matches: 8. Germline assignment: CDR1 KGHSH and CDR2 LQKENI. CDR3 length equals 15 residues.

CDR3 sequence: CASSSTGTGGTEAFF. The CDR3 DNA reads as TGTGCCAGCAGCTCAACCGGGACAGGGGGCACTGAAGCTTTCTTT. The chain is built from TRBV5-4 and TRBJ1-1; TRBD1 matches at 11 bases. Germline V gene data show CDR1 as SGHNT and CDR2 as YYREEE (reference sequence). V was clipped by 3 bases and J by 4 bases; unmatched bases: 5. This CDR3 region has 15 residues.

This rearrangement joins TRBV27 to TRBJ2-1; 7 nucleotides agree with TRBD2. CDR1 and CDR2 from the germline V gene are MNHEY and SMNVEV (reference sequence). This CDR3 spans 15 amino acids. V dropped 3 bases and J dropped 0; count of bases not matched to a gene: 2. CDR3 nucleotides: TGTGCCAGCAGTTTCTCTAGCGGCTCCTACAATGAGCAGTTCTTC. It encodes CASSFSSGSYNEQFF.